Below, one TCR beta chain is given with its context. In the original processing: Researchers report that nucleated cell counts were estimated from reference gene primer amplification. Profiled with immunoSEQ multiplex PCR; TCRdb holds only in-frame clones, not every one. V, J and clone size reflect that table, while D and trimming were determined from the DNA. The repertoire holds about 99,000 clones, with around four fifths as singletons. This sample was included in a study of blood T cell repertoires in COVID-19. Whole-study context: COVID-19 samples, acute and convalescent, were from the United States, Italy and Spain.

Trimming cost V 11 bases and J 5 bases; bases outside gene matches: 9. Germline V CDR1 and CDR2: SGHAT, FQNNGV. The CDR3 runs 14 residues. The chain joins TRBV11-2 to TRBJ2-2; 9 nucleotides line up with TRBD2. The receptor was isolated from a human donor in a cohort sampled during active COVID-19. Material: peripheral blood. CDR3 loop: CAAGRGGRTGELFF. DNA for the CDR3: TGTGCCGCGGGGCGGGGGGGCCGGACCGGGGAGCTGTTTTTT.